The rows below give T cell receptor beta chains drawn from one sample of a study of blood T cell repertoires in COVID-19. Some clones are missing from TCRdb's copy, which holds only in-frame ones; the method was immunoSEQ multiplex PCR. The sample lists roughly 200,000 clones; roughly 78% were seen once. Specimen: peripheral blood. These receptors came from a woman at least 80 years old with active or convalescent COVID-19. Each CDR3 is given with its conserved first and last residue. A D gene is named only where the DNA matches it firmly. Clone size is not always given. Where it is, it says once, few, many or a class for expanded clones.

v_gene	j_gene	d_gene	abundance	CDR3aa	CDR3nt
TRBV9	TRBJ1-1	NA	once	CASSVEAQNTEAFF	TGTGCCAGCAGCGTAGAAGCCCAGAACACTGAAGCTTTCTTT
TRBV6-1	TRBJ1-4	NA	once	CASSDLVNEKLFF	TGTGCCAGCAGTGATCTTGTTAATGAAAAACTGTTTTTT
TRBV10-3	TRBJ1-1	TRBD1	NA	CAISGQGANMNTEAFF	TGTGCCATCAGTGGGCAGGGGGCGAACATGAACACTGAAGCTTTCTTT
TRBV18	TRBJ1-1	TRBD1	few	CASSPRAGGTEAFF	TGTGCCAGCTCACCAAGGGCAGGGGGCACTGAAGCTTTCTTT
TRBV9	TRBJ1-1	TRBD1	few	CASSARQGAVTEAFF	TGTGCCAGCAGCGCCCGACAGGGGGCCGTCACTGAAGCTTTCTTT
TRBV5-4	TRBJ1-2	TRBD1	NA	CASSPRQGNYGYTF	TGTGCCAGCAGCCCGCGACAGGGTAACTATGGCTACACCTTC
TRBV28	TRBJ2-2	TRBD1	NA	CASSPPGTEWTGELFF	TGTGCCAGCAGTCCACCCGGGACAGAATGGACCGGGGAGCTGTTTTTT
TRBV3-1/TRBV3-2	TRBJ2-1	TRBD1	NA	CASSQRTGGLYNEQFF	TGTGCCAGCAGCCAAAGGACAGGGGGCCTCTACAATGAGCAGTTCTTC
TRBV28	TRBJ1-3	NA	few	CASSLGGVGNTIYF	TGTGCCAGCAGTTTGGGGGGGGTTGGAAACACCATATATTTT
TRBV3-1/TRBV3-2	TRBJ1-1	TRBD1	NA	CASSQRQGTEAFF	TGTGCCAGCAGCCAAAGACAGGGCACTGAAGCTTTCTTT
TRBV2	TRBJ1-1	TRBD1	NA	CASSEGRTGVTEAFF	TGTGCCAGCAGTGAAGGGAGGACAGGGGTTACTGAAGCTTTCTTT
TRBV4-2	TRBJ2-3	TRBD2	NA	CASSQGVGSGGIADTQYF	TGTGCCAGCAGCCAAGGAGTGGGCAGCGGGGGGATCGCAGATACGCAGTATTTT
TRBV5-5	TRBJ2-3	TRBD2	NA	CASSGTRSTDTQYF	TGTGCCAGCAGCGGGACTAGAAGCACAGATACGCAGTATTTT
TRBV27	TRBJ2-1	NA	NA	CASSLNTYNEQFF	TGTGCCAGCAGTTTAAACACCTACAATGAGCAGTTCTTC
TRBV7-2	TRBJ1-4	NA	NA	CASSMTSTNEKLFF	TGTGCCAGCAGCATGACATCAACTAATGAAAAACTGTTTTTT
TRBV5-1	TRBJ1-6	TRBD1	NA	CASSLGQGAYNSPLHF	TGCGCCAGCAGCTTGGGACAGGGCGCCTATAATTCACCCCTCCACTTT
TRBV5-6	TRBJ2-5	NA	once	CASSPRRVAQVRQETQYF	TGTGCCAGCAGCCCACGGAGGGTGGCTCAGGTCAGACAAGAGACCCAGTACTTC
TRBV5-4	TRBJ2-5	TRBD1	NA	CASSPAGGQQETQYF	TGTGCCAGCAGCCCCGCAGGGGGACAACAAGAGACCCAGTACTTC
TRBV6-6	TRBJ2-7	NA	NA	CASRPFGQSYEQYF	TGTGCCAGCAGACCGTTTGGACAGTCCTACGAGCAGTACTTC
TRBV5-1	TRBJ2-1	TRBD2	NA	CASGPLTSGNEQFF	TGCGCCAGCGGCCCGTTGACTAGCGGCAATGAGCAGTTCTTC
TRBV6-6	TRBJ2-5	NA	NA	CASSFGETQYF	TGTGCCAGCAGTTTCGGGGAGACCCAGTACTTC
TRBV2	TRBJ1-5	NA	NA	CASSERGAQPQHF	TGTGCCAGCAGTGAACGCGGTGCTCAGCCCCAGCATTTT
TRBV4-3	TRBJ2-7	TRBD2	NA	CASSQDLASGNYEQYF	TGCGCCAGCAGCCAAGACCTCGCTAGCGGGAACTACGAGCAGTACTTC
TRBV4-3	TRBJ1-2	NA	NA	CASSRMDSNGYTF	TGCGCCAGCAGCCGCATGGACAGCAATGGCTACACCTTC
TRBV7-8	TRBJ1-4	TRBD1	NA	CATGTDREKLFF	TGTGCCACCGGGACAGATCGGGAAAAACTGTTTTTT
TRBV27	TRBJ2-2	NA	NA	CASSLISRGGGELFF	TGTGCCAGCAGTTTGATTAGCAGGGGCGGCGGGGAGCTGTTTTTT
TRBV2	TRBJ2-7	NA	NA	CASSEALQGYEQYF	TGTGCCAGCAGTGAAGCGCTTCAGGGCTACGAGCAGTACTTC
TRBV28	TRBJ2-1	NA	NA	CASSWRLGSYNEQFF	TGTGCCAGCAGTTGGCGATTGGGCAGCTACAATGAGCAGTTCTTC
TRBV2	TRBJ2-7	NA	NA	CASSALPRGHEQYF	TGTGCCAGCAGTGCTCTGCCCAGGGGTCACGAGCAGTACTTC
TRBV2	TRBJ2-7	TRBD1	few	CASSEPGQGPPYEQYF	TGTGCCAGCAGTGAACCGGGACAGGGGCCCCCCTACGAGCAGTACTTC
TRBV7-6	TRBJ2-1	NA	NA	CASSLEAGGISNEQFF	TGTGCCAGCAGCTTAGAAGCGGGTGGAATTTCCAATGAGCAGTTCTTC
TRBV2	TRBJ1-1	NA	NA	CASRGRGGTEAFF	TGTGCCAGCAGAGGGAGGGGGGGCACTGAAGCTTTCTTT
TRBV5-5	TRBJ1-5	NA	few	CASSLVPGVRFNQPQHF	TGTGCCAGCAGCTTGGTCCCGGGGGTTAGGTTCAATCAGCCCCAGCATTTT
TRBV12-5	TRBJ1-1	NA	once	CASGLGTWGGEAFF	TGTGCTAGTGGTTTGGGTACGTGGGGGGGTGAAGCTTTCTTT
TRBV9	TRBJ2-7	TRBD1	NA	CASSTSGQHSYEQYF	TGTGCCAGCAGCACCTCGGGACAGCATTCCTACGAGCAGTACTTC
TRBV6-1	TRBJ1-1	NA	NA	CASSEGAARAFF	TGTGCCAGCAGTGAGGGGGCCGCCCGAGCTTTCTTT
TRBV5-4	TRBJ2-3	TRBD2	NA	CASSPPGTSSDTQYF	TGTGCCAGCAGCCCTCCGGGGACTAGCTCGGATACGCAGTATTTT
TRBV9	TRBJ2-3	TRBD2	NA	CASSVTLAGGRSTDTQYF	TGTGCCAGCAGCGTGACACTAGCGGGGGGGCGTAGCACAGATACGCAGTATTTT
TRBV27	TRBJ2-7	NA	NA	CASKRVSNGLEYEQYF	TGTGCCAGCAAAAGGGTATCGAACGGACTTGAGTACGAGCAGTACTTC
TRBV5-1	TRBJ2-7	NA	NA	CASSHPGGEQYF	TGCGCCAGCAGCCACCCCGGCGGCGAGCAGTACTTC
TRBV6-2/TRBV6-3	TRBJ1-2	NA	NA	CASSWDFNYGYTF	TGTGCCAGCAGTTGGGACTTCAACTATGGCTACACCTTC
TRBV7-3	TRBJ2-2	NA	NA	CASSLRPDSYTGELFF	TGTGCCAGCAGCTTAAGGCCGGACAGTTACACCGGGGAGCTGTTTTTT
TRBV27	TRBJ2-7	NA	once	CASSRGVGSYEQYF	TGTGCCAGCAGCAGGGGAGTGGGCTCCTACGAGCAGTACTTC
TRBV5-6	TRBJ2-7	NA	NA	CASSLGRRVYEQYF	TGTGCCAGCAGCTTGGGCCGGAGGGTATACGAGCAGTACTTC